These 5 T cell receptor beta chains share one sample of origin, sequenced in a study of T cells in women clearing cervical HPV infection. Profiling relied on immunoSEQ multiplex PCR, and the TCRdb table lists in-frame clones only, not all of them. In total, the table holds 25,000 to 30,000 clones. Sequenced material: blood buffy coat. The receptors were sampled from a woman aged 18 to 75 with a cervical HPV16 infection that either progressed to CIN3+ or cleared (not recorded which).

A word on this clone: The read finishes 3 residues shy of the CDR3 end, and the germline J gene is used to complete it. This rearrangement joins TRBV7-9 to TRBJ1-1, with D possibly being TRBD1 (6 bases). Per the germline V gene, CDR1 is SEHNR and CDR2 is FQNEAQ (reference sequence). CDR3 size: 15 residues. V was clipped by 1 base and J by 3 bases, with 12 bases between them. The CDR3: CASSLVGGLDTEAFF. Incomplete CDR3 DNA: TGTGCCAGCAGCTTAGTGGGGGGGCTGGACACTGAA.

As for this clone: The read gets to within 3 residues of the CDR3 end, and the germline J gene fills in the rest. The genes are TRBV5-1 and TRBJ2-7, with 9 bases lining up with TRBD1. The germline V gene has CDR1 SGHRS and CDR2 YFSETQ. The CDR3 runs to 14 residues. The V and J ends lost 4 bases and 5 bases, in that order; junction bases with no gene match: 7. The covered CDR3 bases are TGCGCCAGCAGCCCGGGGACAGGGCGAGACGAG. Translation gives CASSPGTGRDE. The entire CDR3 protein is CASSPGTGRDEQYF.

On this clone itself: Read sequence stops 3 residues before the CDR3 end, and the germline J gene provides the missing end. The genes are TRBV12-3 or TRBV12-4 and TRBJ1-2; D call uncertain. V shed 6 bases and J shed 6 bases, with 11 bases lying between them. The CDR3 consists of 12 residues. The CDR3 region is CASSRILNGYTF. The CDR3 DNA, read in part, is TGTGCCAGCAGCAGGATTTTGAATGGC.

Points on this clone: The read ends 3 residues before the CDR3 terminus; that terminus is restored from the germline J gene. The chain has TRBV11-2 and TRBJ1-6, with D maybe TRBD1 (5 bases). Germline V lookup: CDR1 SGHAT, CDR2 FQNNGV. Trimming removed 3 bases at V and 8 bases at J, with 14 bases between. The CDR3 is 15 residues long. The CDR3 loop is CASSFFRAGDSPLHF. The covered CDR3 bases are TGTGCCAGCAGCTTTTTCAGGGCTGGGGATTCACCC.

Of note for this clone: The read comes to an end 3 residues before the CDR3 does, leaving the germline J gene to fill in the end. The chain links TRBV19 to TRBJ2-7; 9 bases are a match to TRBD2. The junction had 4 bases not matched to a gene; V was cut back by 1 base and J by 0 bases. Germline CDR1 is LNHDA and CDR2 is SQIVND (reference sequence). This CDR3 region has 16 residues. CDR3: CASSIVAGGSSYEQYF. The CDR3 bases that were read are TGTGCCAGTAGTATAGTTGCGGGGGGGAGCTCCTACGAG. Using reference TRBV19 and TRBJ2-7 for the parts outside the CDR3, the full variable domain is DGGITQSPKYLFRKEGQNVTLSCEQNLNHDAMYWYRQDPGQGLRLIYYSQIVNDFQKGDIAEGYSVSREKKESFPLTVTSAQKNPTAFYLCASSIVAGGSSYEQYFGPGTRLTVT.